These 26 T cell receptor beta chains were all obtained from the same sample, sequenced in a study of blood T cell repertoires in COVID-19. Profiled with immunoSEQ multiplex PCR; TCRdb holds only in-frame clones, not every one. The repertoire holds some 240,000 clones, with around four fifths as singletons. The specimen was peripheral blood. These receptors all stem from a woman in her sixties or seventies with COVID-19, enrolled during active disease.

This clone came up a few times. The chain has TRBV30 and TRBJ1-1, with D possibly TRBD1 on 5 matching bases. Trimming pared 5 bases from V and 0 bases from J, leaving 16 bases between. The CDR3 loop spans 15 amino acids. The germline V gene encodes CDR1 GTSNPN and CDR2 SVGIG (reference sequence). The CDR3 nucleotides are TGTGCCTGGGGATCCTCTAGACAGCTGAACACTGAAGCTTTCTTT. Protein: CAWGSSRQLNTEAFF.

The chain is built from TRBV10-3 and TRBJ2-1; no clear D. Deletions cut 0 bases from V and 12 bases from J, with 9 bases between. Germline loops: CDR1 ENHRY, CDR2 SYGVKD. The CDR3 length is 12 residues. CDR3 nucleotides: TGTGCCATCAGTGAGTCGAAATGGGCGCAGTTCTTC. Its translation is CAISESKWAQFF.

This clone has more than one count but fewer than ten. This chain links TRBV4-1 with TRBJ2-5; 7 bases are a match to TRBD2. Looked up from germline, CDR1 is MGHRA and CDR2 is YSYEKL. The CDR3 consists of 15 residues. J lost 1 base, V lost 5 bases, and 7 bases had no gene match. CDR3 loop: CASSYLSGSQETQYF. The CDR3, as DNA: TGCGCCAGCAGCTACCTTAGCGGGTCCCAAGAGACCCAGTACTTC.

This chain connects TRBV7-3 to TRBJ2-1, with 7 bases aligning to TRBD2. In germline, CDR1 is SGHTA, CDR2 FQGTGA. Unmatched junction bases numbered 3, after V lost 4 bases and J lost 6 bases. The CDR3 runs to 13 residues. The CDR3 loop reads CASSSGTTNEQFF. In DNA, the CDR3 is TGTGCCAGCAGCTCCGGGACTACCAATGAGCAGTTCTTC. Full variable domain (rest looked up from reference TRBV7-3 and TRBJ2-1): GAGVSQTPSNKVTEKGKYVELRCDPISGHTALYWYRQSLGQGPEFLIYFQGTGAADDSGLPNDRFFAVRPEGSVSTLKIQRTERGDSAVYLCASSSGTTNEQFFGPGTRLTVL.

The chain recombines TRBV27 with TRBJ2-7; D is possibly TRBD1 (6 bases). V lost 6 bases, J lost 7 bases, and 19 bases lay in between. The CDR3 consists of 14 residues. From germline, CDR1 is MNHEY and CDR2 SMNVEV (reference sequence). The CDR3, as DNA: TGTGCCAGCAGGCGCTTAGGGGGAGTGGGGGAGCAGTACTTC. Translation gives CASRRLGGVGEQYF.

The chain is built from TRBV29-1 and TRBJ1-1; D is unresolved. The germline V gene has CDR1 SQVTM and CDR2 ANQGSEA. The length of the CDR3 is 14 residues. V dropped 6 bases and J dropped 0 bases, with 14 bases sitting between them. The CDR3 is CSVGGLGMNTEAFF. Written as DNA, the CDR3 is TGCAGCGTGGGCGGACTAGGAATGAACACTGAAGCTTTCTTT.

The V gene is TRBV6-2 or TRBV6-3, the J gene TRBJ1-5, with D unclear. Germline assignment: CDR1 MNHEY and CDR2 SVGEGT. The CDR3 loop spans 14 amino acids. V gave up 4 bases and J gave up 4 bases, with 11 bases separating them. The CDR3 sequence is CASSSIRANQPQHF. The CDR3 bases are TGTGCCAGCAGTTCTATCCGAGCTAATCAGCCCCAGCATTTT.

The rearrangement links TRBV10-1 to TRBJ2-1; D possibly corresponds to TRBD2 (6 bases). CDR1 is WNHNN and CDR2 is SYGVQD in the germline V gene (reference sequence). This CDR3 is built from 15 residues. V was cut by 10 bases and J by 3 bases, with 19 bases left in between. The CDR3 loop reads CATEVLGLHYNEQFF. DNA for the CDR3: TGCGCCACCGAAGTATTGGGACTTCACTACAATGAGCAGTTCTTC.

The chain is built from TRBV29-1 and TRBJ2-3; weak D call: TRBD1 (6 bases). Germline loops: CDR1 SQVTM, CDR2 ANQGSEA. V shed 7 bases and J shed 3 bases, with 11 bases lying between them. This CDR3 contains 12 residues. CDR3 protein: CSDKQGTDTQYF. CDR3 sequence (DNA): TGCAGCGACAAACAGGGTACAGATACGCAGTATTTT.

The rearrangement joins TRBV28 to TRBJ1-5; a weak D match, TRBD1 (5 bases). Germline CDR1 is MDHEN and CDR2 is SYDVKM. The V and J ends lost 3 bases and 6 bases respectively, with 12 bases between them. The CDR3 spans 14 residues. CDR3 amino acids: CASSFAGGSQPQHF. DNA for the CDR3: TGTGCCAGCAGTTTCGCGGGGGGAAGTCAGCCCCAGCATTTT.

The rearrangement links TRBV7-2 to TRBJ2-3, with D possibly TRBD1 on 5 matching bases. Trimming took off 8 bases at V and 5 bases at J, with 14 bases between the two ends. CDR3 length: 13 residues. Germline CDR1 and CDR2: SGHTA and FQGNSA. CDR3 DNA: TGTGCCAGCCGTACGTCAGGACAAGATACGCAGTATTTT. This sequence encodes CASRTSGQDTQYF.

The chain carries TRBV18 and TRBJ2-7, with 7 bases that match TRBD2. The CDR3 contains 14 residues. The germline V gene has CDR1 KGHSH and CDR2 LQKENI. The ends lost 6 bases at V and 3 bases at J; junction bases unmatched: 8. This chain's CDR3 is CASSLSGFIYEQYF. The CDR3 DNA reads TGTGCCAGCTCCCTTAGCGGGTTTATCTACGAGCAGTACTTC.

This chain's CDR3 is CASSLRVAGGRHEQYF. CDR3 DNA sequence: TGTGCCAGCAGTCTACGAGTAGCGGGAGGTCGACACGAGCAGTACTTC. The J gene is TRBJ2-7, the V gene TRBV2; 10 nucleotides match TRBD2. This CDR3 region has 16 residues. In germline, CDR1 is SNHLY, CDR2 FYNNEI. V shed 5 bases and J 5 bases; nucleotides not matched to a gene: 12.

This clone was found many times. The genes are TRBV3-1 (or the pseudogene TRBV3-2) and TRBJ2-3; TRBD2 agrees at 8 bases. CDR1 is LGHDT and CDR2 is YNNKEL in the germline V gene (reference sequence). Trimming removed 1 base from V and 4 bases from J; junction bases left unmatched: 19. The CDR3 spans 20 residues. CDR3 region: CASSQVSGSKREPLPDTQYF. The CDR3 DNA follows: TGTGCCAGCAGCCAAGTGAGTGGTTCTAAGCGGGAGCCTTTACCAGATACGCAGTATTTT.

The gene calls are TRBV5-4 and TRBJ1-4; 7 bases match TRBD1. Germline V CDR1 and CDR2: SGHNT, YYREEE (reference sequence). The length of the CDR3 is 14 residues. The V gene end was trimmed by 3 bases and the J gene end by 7 bases; junction bases not matched to a gene: 6. The CDR3 reads CASSSQGSGEKLFF. In DNA, the CDR3 is TGTGCCAGCAGCTCACAGGGGAGTGGTGAAAAACTGTTTTTT.

The rearrangement joins TRBV9 to TRBJ2-1; 8 nucleotides line up with TRBD2. CDR1 is SGDLS and CDR2 is YYNGEE in the germline V gene. Trimming took 0 bases from V and 9 from J; bases not matched to a gene: 5. This CDR3 spans 14 amino acids. The CDR3 protein is CASSVARGGTEQFF. Written as DNA, the CDR3 is TGTGCCAGCAGCGTAGCCCGGGGGGGTACTGAGCAGTTCTTC. The entire variable domain, with the rest obtained from reference TRBV9 and TRBJ2-1, is as follows: DSGVTQTPKHLITATGQRVTLRCSPRSGDLSVYWYQQSLDQGLQFLIQYYNGEERAKGNILERFSAQQFPDLHSELNLSSLELGDSALYFCASSVARGGTEQFFGPGTRLTVL.

V usage is TRBV28 and J usage is TRBJ2-5, with 10 bases matching TRBD2. Trimming took 6 bases from V and 2 from J; bases not matched to a gene: 9. This CDR3 is built from 16 residues. The germline CDR1 and CDR2 sequences are MDHEN and SYDVKM. CDR3 residues: CASSASGRSDQETQYF. CDR3 DNA: TGTGCCAGCAGCGCTAGCGGGAGAAGTGATCAAGAGACCCAGTACTTC.

The chain has TRBV30 and TRBJ2-5, with D possibly matching TRBD2 (5 bases). Germline CDR1 GTSNPN, CDR2 SVGIG (reference sequence). The CDR3 runs to 11 residues. V dropped 4 bases and J dropped 3 bases, with 6 bases sitting between them. CDR3 in amino acids: CAWTSKETQYF. CDR3 bases: TGTGCCTGGACTAGCAAAGAGACCCAGTACTTC.

The V gene is TRBV5-1, the J gene TRBJ2-1; D is perhaps TRBD1 (6 bases). V shed 0 bases and J shed 1 base, with 11 bases lying between them. Germline V gene data show CDR1 as SGHRS and CDR2 as YFSETQ. The CDR3 length is 16 residues. The CDR3: CASSLAPGHSYNEQFF. The CDR3 DNA sequence: TGCGCCAGCAGCTTGGCACCGGGACATTCCTACAATGAGCAGTTCTTC.

This chain uses TRBV5-1 with TRBJ2-5; perhaps TRBD2 as D (5 bases). CDR1 and CDR2 from the germline V gene are SGHRS and YFSETQ. V dropped 0 bases and J dropped 2 bases, with 14 bases sitting between them. CDR3 length equals 16 residues. The CDR3 nucleotides read TGCGCCAGCAGCTTGGTTTCGGGAAGTGATCAAGAGACCCAGTACTTC. It yields the protein CASSLVSGSDQETQYF.

The chain has TRBV4-1 and TRBJ1-2; D might be TRBD1 (5 bases). CDR3 length: 16 residues. Germline CDR1 is MGHRA and CDR2 is YSYEKL. Trimming left V 0 bases short and J 6 bases short, with 17 bases between. The CDR3 sequence: CASSQERVPDTHGYTF. The DNA for the CDR3 is TGCGCCAGCAGCCAAGAAAGAGTCCCGGACACACATGGCTACACCTTC.

The gene calls are TRBV27 and TRBJ2-5; 12 bases match TRBD2. Germline V lookup: CDR1 MNHEY, CDR2 SMNVEV (reference sequence). Trimming removed 5 bases from V and 4 bases from J; junction bases left unmatched: 8. The CDR3 runs to 16 residues. The CDR3 loop is CASSRLAGERGETQYF. CDR3 bases: TGTGCCAGCAGTAGACTAGCGGGAGAGAGGGGAGAGACCCAGTACTTC.

This clone was seen only once. The chain uses TRBV27 and TRBJ2-1; 10 bases align to TRBD1. The germline V gene has CDR1 MNHEY and CDR2 SMNVEV (reference sequence). Trimming took 8 bases from V and 0 from J; bases not matched to a gene: 1. The CDR3 runs to 14 residues. The CDR3 protein is CASWTGGSYNEQFF. DNA for the CDR3: TGTGCCAGCTGGACAGGGGGCTCCTACAATGAGCAGTTCTTC.

V gene TRBV29-1 combines with J gene TRBJ1-1; a weak D match, TRBD1 (6 bases). This CDR3 has 13 amino acids. Trimming removed 7 bases from V and 4 bases from J, with 16 bases in between. Per germline, CDR1 SQVTM and CDR2 ANQGSEA. Here the CDR3 reads CSAKTGMATEAFF. CDR3 DNA sequence: TGCAGCGCAAAAACAGGGATGGCCACTGAAGCTTTCTTT.

This clone showed up many times. The rearrangement links TRBV29-1 to TRBJ2-7; 7 bases are shared with TRBD1. The V and J ends lost 5 bases and 2 bases, in that order; junction bases with no gene match: 6. Per the germline V gene, CDR1 is SQVTM and CDR2 is ANQGSEA. The CDR3 has 13 residues. The CDR3: CSVTGTVTYEQYF. For the CDR3, the DNA is TGCAGCGTTACCGGGACAGTCACCTACGAGCAGTACTTC.

The DNA for the CDR3 is TGCGCCAGCAGCCTGGGACAAGGAGACCAGGGGGGCTACACCTTC. Its translation: CASSLGQGDQGGYTF. The chain couples TRBV4-1 to TRBJ1-2, with D tentatively TRBD1 (6 bases). The length of the CDR3 is 15 residues. The ends were cut back, 4 bases at V and 8 bases at J, with 20 bases in the middle. CDR1 and CDR2 from the germline V gene are MGHRA and YSYEKL.